This TCR beta chain comes out of a study of cytomegalovirus exposure and HLA in healthy donors. Whole-study findings and limits: Researchers catalogued under 200 TCR beta chains as cytomegalovirus-associated.

Germline V gene lookup returns CDR1 SGHTA and CDR2 FQGTGA. Trimming cost V 5 bases and J 1 base; bases outside gene matches: 3. The CDR3 contains 16 residues. With 60 Vbeta and 13 Jbeta primers, the PCR was carried out. Original analysis: Tens of millions of unique TCR beta chains, roughly 10 million shared, were counted in a later analysis. Here immunoSEQ multiplex PCR was the method, and the copy in TCRdb shows in-frame clones only, minus some. From that table come the V and J calls and clone size; the DNA was used to work out D and trimming. The repertoire consists of more than 95,000 clones, with around three quarters occurring once and the leading ten covering 7% to 9.5%. As to this clone: The antigen remains undetermined.

The V and J genes are TRBV7-3 and TRBJ1-6; 9 bases fit TRBD1. The sample was PBMCs. The sequence came from a man aged 25 to 45 in good health and CMV-seropositive. DNA for the CDR3: TGTGCCAGCAGCGCGGGACAGGGTTCCTATAATTCACCCCTCCACTTT. This codes for CASSAGQGSYNSPLHF.